This TCR beta chain was found in a study of T cells expressing NK-cell markers. At the level of the study: Cells sorted as CD3+CD56+NKG2C+, CD3+CD56+NKG2C- and CD3+CD56-NKG2C+ T cells supplied the TCR beta repertoires.

Germline CDR1 and CDR2: SGHNT and YYREEE (reference sequence). The CDR3 consists of 14 residues. No DNA is given; TCRdb re-called the 5' RACE reads and lists each CDR3 protein once. This sample's table has over 200,000 distinct CDR3 sequences. Study-level results: The study left the HCMV specificity of expanded NKG2C+ T cell clones unresolved. NKG2C+ dominant clonotype frequencies in about six donors were about 1.0-8% of CD8+ T cells.

In regard to this clonotype: Antigen unknown.

This receptor was identified in a man aged 18 to 30 in good health. The sequenced sample was blood T cells: a sorted CD56 or NKG2C T cell subset, CD4+ or CD8+ T cells, or bulk PBMC T cells (not recorded which). This rearrangement joins TRBV5-4 to TRBJ2-5; TCRdb selects TRBD1, and the lack of DNA leaves this call unchecked. The CDR3 loop reads CASSHRQGEETQYF.